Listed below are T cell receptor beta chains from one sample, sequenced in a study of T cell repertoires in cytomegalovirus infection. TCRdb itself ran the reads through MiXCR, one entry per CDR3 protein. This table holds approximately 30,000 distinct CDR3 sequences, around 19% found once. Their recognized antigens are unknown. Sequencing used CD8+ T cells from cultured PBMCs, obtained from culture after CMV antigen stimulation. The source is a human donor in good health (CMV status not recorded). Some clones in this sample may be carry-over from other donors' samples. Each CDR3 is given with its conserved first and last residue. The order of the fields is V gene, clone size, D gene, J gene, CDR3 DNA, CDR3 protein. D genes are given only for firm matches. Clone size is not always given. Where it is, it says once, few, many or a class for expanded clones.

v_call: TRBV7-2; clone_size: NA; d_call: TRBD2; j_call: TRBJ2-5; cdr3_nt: TGTGCCAGCAGCGCACAAGGACTAGCGGGGCATAAATACCAAGAGACCCAGTACTTC; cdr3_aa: CASSAQGLAGHKYQETQYF
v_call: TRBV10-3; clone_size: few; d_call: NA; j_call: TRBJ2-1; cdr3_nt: TGTGCCATCAGTGAGTCGGGAGGAACCAATGAGCAGTTCTTC; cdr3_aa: CAISESGGTNEQFF
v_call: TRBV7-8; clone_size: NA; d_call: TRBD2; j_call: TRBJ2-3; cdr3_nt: TGTGCCAGCAGCCAGACTAGCGGGGGGGCGACAGATACGCAGTATTTT; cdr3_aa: CASSQTSGGATDTQYF
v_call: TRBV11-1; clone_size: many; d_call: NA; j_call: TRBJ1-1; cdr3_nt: TGTGCCAGCAGCTTGTTGCTGGACACTGAAGCTTTCTTT; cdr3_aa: CASSLLLDTEAFF
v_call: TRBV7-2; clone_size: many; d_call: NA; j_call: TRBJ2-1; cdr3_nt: TGTGCCAGCAGCTTGAATAAGGTAAATGAGCAGTTCTTC; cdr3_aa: CASSLNKVNEQFF
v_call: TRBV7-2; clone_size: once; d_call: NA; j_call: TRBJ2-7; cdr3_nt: TGTGCCAGCAGCTTAGTACAGGGCACCTACGAGCAGTACTTC; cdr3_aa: CASSLVQGTYEQYF
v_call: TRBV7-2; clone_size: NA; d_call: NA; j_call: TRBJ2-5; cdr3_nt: TGTGCCAGCAGCTTAAGGAGCGCCCAAGAGACCCAGTACTTC; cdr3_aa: CASSLRSAQETQYF
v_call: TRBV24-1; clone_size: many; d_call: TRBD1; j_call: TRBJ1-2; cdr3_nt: TGTGCCACCAGTGACCCCGCGGACAGGGAAGATGGCTACACCTTC; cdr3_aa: CATSDPADREDGYTF
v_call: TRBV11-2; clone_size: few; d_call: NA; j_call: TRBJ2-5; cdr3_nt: TGTGCCAGCAGCCTAGTCGTCTGGGAGACCCAGTACTTC; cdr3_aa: CASSLVVWETQYF
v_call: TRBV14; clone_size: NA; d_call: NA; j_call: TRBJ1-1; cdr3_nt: TGTGCCAGCAGCCAATTAAGGGCCCCCGTCATGAACACTGAAGCTTTCTTT; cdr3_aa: CASSQLRAPVMNTEAFF
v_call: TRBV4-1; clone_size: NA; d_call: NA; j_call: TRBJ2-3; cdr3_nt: TGCGCCAGCAGCCAAGAGTCGGGTCTGGATACGCAGTATTTT; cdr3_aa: CASSQESGLDTQYF
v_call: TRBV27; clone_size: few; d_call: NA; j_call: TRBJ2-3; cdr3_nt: TGTGCCAGCAGCCAGGGGAGCTGGGATACGCAGTATTTT; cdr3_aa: CASSQGSWDTQYF
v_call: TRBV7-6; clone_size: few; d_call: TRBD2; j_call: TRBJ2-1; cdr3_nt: TGTGCCAGCAGCCGTTTGGGACTAGAAGCGCCAACCGGTGAGCAGTTCTTC; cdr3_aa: CASSRLGLEAPTGEQFF
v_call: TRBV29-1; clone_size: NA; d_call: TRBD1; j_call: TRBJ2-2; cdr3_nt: TGCAGCGCTACGGGACAGATGAACACCGGGGAGCTGTTTTTT; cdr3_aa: CSATGQMNTGELFF
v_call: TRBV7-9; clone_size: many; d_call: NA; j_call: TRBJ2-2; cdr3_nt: TGTGCCAGCAGCTTAGATCGTACGACCGGGGAGCTGTTTTTT; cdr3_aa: CASSLDRTTGELFF
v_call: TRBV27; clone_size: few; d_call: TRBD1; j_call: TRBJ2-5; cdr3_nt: TGTGCCACCAAACCGGGACAGGGTCCAGAGACCCAGTACTTC; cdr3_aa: CATKPGQGPETQYF
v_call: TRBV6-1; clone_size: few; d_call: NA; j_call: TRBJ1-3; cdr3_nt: TGTGCCGCCTTATCTGGAAACACCATATATTTT; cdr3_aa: CAALSGNTIYF
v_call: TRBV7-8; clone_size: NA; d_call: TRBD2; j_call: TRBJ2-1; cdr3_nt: TGTGCCAGCATCCTGTCGGGACTAGCGTACAATGAGCAGTTCTTC; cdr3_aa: CASILSGLAYNEQFF
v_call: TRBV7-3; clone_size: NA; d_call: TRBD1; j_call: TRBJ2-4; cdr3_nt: TGTGCCAGCAGGGATGAACAGGGGATGGCCATTCAGTACTTC; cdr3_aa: CASRDEQGMAIQYF
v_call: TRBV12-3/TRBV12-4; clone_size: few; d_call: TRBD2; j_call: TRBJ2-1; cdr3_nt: TGTGCCAGCGGAGCGGGAGGCTCCTACAATGAGCAGTTCTTC; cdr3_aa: CASGAGGSYNEQFF
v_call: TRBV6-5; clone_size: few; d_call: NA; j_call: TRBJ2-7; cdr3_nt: TGTGCCAGCAGTTACAACTTACTCTACGAGCAGTACTTC; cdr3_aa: CASSYNLLYEQYF
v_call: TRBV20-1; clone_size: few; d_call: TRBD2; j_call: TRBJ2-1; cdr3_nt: TGCAGTGCGCATCTAGCGGCAGCACTTGAAAACGAGCAGTTCTTC; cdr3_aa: CSAHLAAALENEQFF
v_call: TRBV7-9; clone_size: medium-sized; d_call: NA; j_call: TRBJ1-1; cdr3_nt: TGTGCCAGCAGCTTAAAGAGTCTGAACACTGAAGCTTTCTTT; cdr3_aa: CASSLKSLNTEAFF
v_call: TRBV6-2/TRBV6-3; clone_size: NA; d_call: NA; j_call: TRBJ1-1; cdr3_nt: TGTGCCAGCACCCAGTGGGGGACACACACTGAAGCTTTCTTT; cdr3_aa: CASTQWGTHTEAFF
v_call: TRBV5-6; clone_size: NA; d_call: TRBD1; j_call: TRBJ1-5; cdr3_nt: TGTGCCAGCAGCCAAGGGACAGGGAGGGTTCAGCCCCAGCATTTT; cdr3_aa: CASSQGTGRVQPQHF
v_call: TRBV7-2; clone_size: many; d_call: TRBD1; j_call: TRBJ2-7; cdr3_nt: TGTGCCAGCAGCTTAAGGGACAGGGGCTATGGGTACGAGCAGTACTTC; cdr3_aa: CASSLRDRGYGYEQYF
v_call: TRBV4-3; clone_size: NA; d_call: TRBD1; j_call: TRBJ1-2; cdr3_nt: TGCGCCAGCAGCCAACACAGGGGGCACTATGGCTACACCTTC; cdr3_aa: CASSQHRGHYGYTF
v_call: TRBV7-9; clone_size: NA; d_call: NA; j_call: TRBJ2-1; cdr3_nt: TGTGCCAGCAGATTGACTAGTTACAATGAGCAGTTCTTC; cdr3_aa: CASRLTSYNEQFF
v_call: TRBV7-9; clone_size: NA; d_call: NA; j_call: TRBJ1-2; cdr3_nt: TGTGCCAGCCAGAATAGCGACAACCACTATGGCTACACCTTC; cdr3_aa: CASQNSDNHYGYTF
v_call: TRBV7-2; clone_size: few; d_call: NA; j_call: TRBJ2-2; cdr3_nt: TGTGCCAGCCCCCAGGCAGGCCTGACAGAGAACACCGGGGAGCTGTTTTTT; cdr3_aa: CASPQAGLTENTGELFF
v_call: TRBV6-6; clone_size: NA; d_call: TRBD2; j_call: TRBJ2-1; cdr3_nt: TGTGCCAGCAGTTCCCCCTGGGGCGGGGGGGCCCTTGAGCAGTTCTTC; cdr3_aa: CASSSPWGGGALEQFF
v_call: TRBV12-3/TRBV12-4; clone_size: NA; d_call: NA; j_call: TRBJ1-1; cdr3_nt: TGTGCCAGCAGTTTCCCTCGAGGGACTGAAGCTTTCTTT; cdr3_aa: CASSFPRGTEAFF
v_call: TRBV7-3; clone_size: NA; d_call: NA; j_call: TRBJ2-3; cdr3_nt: TGTGCCAGCAGCTTAACAGTTACTAGCACAGATACGCAGTATTTT; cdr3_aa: CASSLTVTSTDTQYF
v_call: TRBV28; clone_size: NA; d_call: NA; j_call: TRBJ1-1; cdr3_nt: TGTGCCAGCAGTTTTACGACAGCGAACACTGAAGCTTTCTTT; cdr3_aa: CASSFTTANTEAFF
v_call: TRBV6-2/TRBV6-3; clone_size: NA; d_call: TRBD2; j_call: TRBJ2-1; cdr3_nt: TGTGCCAGCACCTCACCCACACTAGCGGGACTCAATGAGCAGTTCTTC; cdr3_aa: CASTSPTLAGLNEQFF
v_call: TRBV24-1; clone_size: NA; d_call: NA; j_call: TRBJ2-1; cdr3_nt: TGTGCCACCAGTGATCCTCACGGATACAACAATGAGCAGTTCTTC; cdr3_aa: CATSDPHGYNNEQFF
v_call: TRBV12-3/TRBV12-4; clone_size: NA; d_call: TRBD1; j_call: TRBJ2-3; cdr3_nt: TGTGCCAGCAGCGGGGACAGGGTATGGTATACGCAGTATTTT; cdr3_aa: CASSGDRVWYTQYF
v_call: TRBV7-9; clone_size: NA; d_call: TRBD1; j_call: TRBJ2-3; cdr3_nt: TGTGCCACCGTTGAACCGGGACAGACCACAGATACGCAGTATTTT; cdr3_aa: CATVEPGQTTDTQYF
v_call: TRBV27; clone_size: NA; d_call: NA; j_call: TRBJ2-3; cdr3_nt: TGTGCCAGCAGTTTATCTGTTGGGGCGGGTAGCACAGATACGCAGTATTTT; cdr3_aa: CASSLSVGAGSTDTQYF
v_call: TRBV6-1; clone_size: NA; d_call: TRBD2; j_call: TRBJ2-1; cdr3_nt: TGTGCCAGCAGTTATAGCAGCGGGAGCGGTGAGCAGTTCTTC; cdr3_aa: CASSYSSGSGEQFF
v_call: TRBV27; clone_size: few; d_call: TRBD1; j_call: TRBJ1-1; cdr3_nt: TGTGCCAGCAGTTTGGCAGGGGGCATCACTGAAGCTTTCTTT; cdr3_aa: CASSLAGGITEAFF
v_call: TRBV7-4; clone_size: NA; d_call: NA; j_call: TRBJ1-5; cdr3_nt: TGTGCCAGCAGCTTAGAGGGGCAGCCCAATCAGCCCCAGCATTTT; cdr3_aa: CASSLEGQPNQPQHF
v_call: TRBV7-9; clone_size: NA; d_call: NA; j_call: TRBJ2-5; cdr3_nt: TGTGCCAGCAGCGCGGCGGGGCTAGCAGGGGGAGAGACCCAGTACTTC; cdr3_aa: CASSAAGLAGGETQYF
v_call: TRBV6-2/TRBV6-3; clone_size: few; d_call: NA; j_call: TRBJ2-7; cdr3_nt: TGTGCCAGCGGGAAAGGCTCCTACGAGCAGTACTTC; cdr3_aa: CASGKGSYEQYF
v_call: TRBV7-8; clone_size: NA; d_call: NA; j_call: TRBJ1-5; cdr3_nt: TGTGCCAGCAGCTTTGGGCAGCGGGTGCAGCCCCAGCATTTT; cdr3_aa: CASSFGQRVQPQHF
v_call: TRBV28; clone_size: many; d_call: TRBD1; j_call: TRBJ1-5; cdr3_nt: TGTGCCAGCAGCCAGGGACAGGGGGGACAGCCCCAGCATTTT; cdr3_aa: CASSQGQGGQPQHF
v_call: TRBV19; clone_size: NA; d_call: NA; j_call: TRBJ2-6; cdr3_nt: TGTGCCAGTAGTATAGATACAGGGCCGCTTTCTGGGGCCAACGTCCTGACTTTC; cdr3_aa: CASSIDTGPLSGANVLTF
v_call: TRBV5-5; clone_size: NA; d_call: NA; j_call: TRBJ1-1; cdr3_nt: TGTGCCAGCACCGCGGAGGGCTGGACTGAAGCTTTCTTT; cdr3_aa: CASTAEGWTEAFF
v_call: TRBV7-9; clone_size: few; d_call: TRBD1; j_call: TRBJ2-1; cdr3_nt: TGTGCCAGCAGCGACCCCGACAGGGCCGAGAATGAGCAGTTCTTC; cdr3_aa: CASSDPDRAENEQFF
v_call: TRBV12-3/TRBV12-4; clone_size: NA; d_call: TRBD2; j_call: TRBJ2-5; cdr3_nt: TGTGCCAGCAGTCCCTTGGGCGGGGGGGCCGGGGAGACCCAGTACTTC; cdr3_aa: CASSPLGGGAGETQYF
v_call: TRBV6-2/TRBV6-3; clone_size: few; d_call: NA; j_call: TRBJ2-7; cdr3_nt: TGTGCCAGCAGAATACGGGACATCGTCTCCTACGAGCAGTACTTC; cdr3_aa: CASRIRDIVSYEQYF
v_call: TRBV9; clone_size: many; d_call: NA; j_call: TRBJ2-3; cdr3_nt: TGTGCCAGCAGCGGATCCGGGACTCAAGGGGCCGATACGCAGTATTTT; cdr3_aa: CASSGSGTQGADTQYF
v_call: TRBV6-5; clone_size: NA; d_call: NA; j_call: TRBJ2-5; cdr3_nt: TGTGCCAGCAGTTACCCTGACAGAGGGGAGACCCAGTACTTC; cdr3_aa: CASSYPDRGETQYF
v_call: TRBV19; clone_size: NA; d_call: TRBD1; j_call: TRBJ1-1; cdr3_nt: TGTGCCAGTAGTGCGGGGACAGGGAGGACTGAAGCTTTCTTT; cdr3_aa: CASSAGTGRTEAFF
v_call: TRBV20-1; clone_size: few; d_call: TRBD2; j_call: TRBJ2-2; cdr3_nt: TGCAGTGCTGGGCCTAGCGGGAACACCGGGGAGCTGTTTTTT; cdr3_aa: CSAGPSGNTGELFF
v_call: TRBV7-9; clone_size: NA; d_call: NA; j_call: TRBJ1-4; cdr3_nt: TGTGCCAGCAGCTTTTTTTCGACATCAGGAAGGGAAAAACTGTTTTTT; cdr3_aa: CASSFFSTSGREKLFF